Following are 18 T cell receptor beta chains from one sample sequenced in a study of cytomegalovirus exposure and HLA in healthy donors. Both 60 Vbeta primers and 13 Jbeta primers went into the PCR. Libraries were prepared by immunoSEQ multiplex PCR; TCRdb keeps only in-frame clonotypes and omits some of them. The sample contains 160,000 or so clones, roughly 76% of which appear only once. Specimen: PBMCs. The receptors shown here come from a woman aged 18-35 years in good health and CMV-seropositive.

The gene calls are TRBV28 and TRBJ2-1; 9 bases line up with TRBD2. Germline trimming cut 5 bases from V and 7 bases from J; bases unmatched to any gene: 12. The CDR3 has 16 residues. Germline values: CDR1 MDHEN, CDR2 SYDVKM. As DNA, the CDR3 is TGTGCCAGCAGTCCGCCACCGGGACTAGCCATGAATGAGCAGTTCTTC. Amino acids: CASSPPPGLAMNEQFF.

V is TRBV5-1 and J is TRBJ2-2, with D perhaps matching TRBD1 (5 bases). Trimming removed 0 bases from V and 6 bases from J, with 15 bases in between. The CDR3 is 16 residues long. Germline assignment: CDR1 SGHRS and CDR2 YFSETQ. CDR3 in amino acids: CASSLESGIASGELFF. CDR3 bases: TGCGCCAGCAGCTTGGAGTCAGGGATTGCGTCCGGGGAGCTGTTTTTT.

The sample holds one count of this clone. V is TRBV5-1 and J is TRBJ2-5; 10 bases fit TRBD1. The CDR3 consists of 16 residues. V shed 4 bases, J shed 2 bases, and the junction held 8 bases outside the gene matches. The V gene's germline CDR1 is SGHRS and CDR2 YFSETQ. In nucleotides, the CDR3 is TGCGCCAGCAGCACAGGACAGGGGGAGGGTCAAGAGACCCAGTACTTC. Its translation: CASSTGQGEGQETQYF. The complete variable domain, with remaining parts taken from reference TRBV5-1 and TRBJ2-5, reads KAGVTQTPRYLIKTRGQQVTLSCSPISGHRSVSWYQQTPGQGLQFLFEYFSETQRNKGNFPGRFSGRQFSNSRSEMNVSTLELGDSALYLCASSTGQGEGQETQYFGPGTRLLVL.

In nucleotides, the CDR3 is TGTGCCAGCAGCCGGGGACAGGGCCCCTCTGGGGCCAACGTCCTGACTTTC. This encodes CASSRGQGPSGANVLTF. The chain is built from TRBV13 and TRBJ2-6, with TRBD1 matching over 9 bases. With V trimmed by 5 bases and J by 0 bases, 5 bases remained unmatched. The CDR3 spans 17 residues. The germline V gene encodes CDR1 PRHDT and CDR2 FYEKMQ (reference sequence). Looking up the rest from reference TRBV13 and TRBJ2-6 gives the full variable domain: AAGVIQSPRHLIKEKRETATLKCYPIPRHDTVYWYQQGPGQDPQFLISFYEKMQSDKGSIPDRFSAQQFSDYHSELNMSSLELGDSALYFCASSRGQGPSGANVLTFGAGSRLTVL.

J is TRBJ2-5 and V is TRBV14; D unresolved. The CDR3 is made up of 13 amino acids. CDR1 SGHDN and CDR2 FVKESK come from the germline V gene. Trimming cost V 5 bases and J 1 base, with 8 bases left between them. CDR3 amino acids: CASSKWSQETQYF. The DNA of the CDR3 is TGTGCCAGCAGCAAGTGGAGCCAAGAGACCCAGTACTTC. Together with reference TRBV14 and TRBJ2-5, the CDR3 gives the full variable domain: EAGVTQFPSHSVIEKGQTVTLRCDPISGHDNLYWYRRVMGKEIKFLLHFVKESKQDESGMPNNRFLAERTGGTYSTLKVQPAELEDSGVYFCASSKWSQETQYFGPGTRLLVL.

V gene TRBV7-8 combines with J gene TRBJ2-7; tentatively, D is TRBD1 (5 bases). Germline V gene data show CDR1 as SGHVS and CDR2 as FQNEAQ. The CDR3 has 15 amino acids. V lost 2 bases and J 2 bases, leaving 13 bases between the germline ends. The CDR3 DNA is TGTGCCAGCAGCTTAATAAGGGGCGCTACCTACGAGCAGTACTTC. This encodes CASSLIRGATYEQYF.

CDR3 DNA: TGTGCCAGCAGCGCGGGCCGACTCTATGGCTACACCTTC. Its translation is CASSAGRLYGYTF. The chain carries TRBV7-6 and TRBJ1-2, with D unresolved. Trimming cost V 5 bases and J 4 bases, with 11 bases left between them. The CDR3 is made up of 13 amino acids. Germline lookup yields CDR1 SGHVS and CDR2 FNYEAQ.

This chain links TRBV7-2 with TRBJ2-7; tentatively, D is TRBD2 (6 bases). With 0 bases removed from V and 2 bases from J, the gap between germline ends came to 14 bases. This CDR3 region has 16 residues. CDR1 and CDR2 (germline): SGHTA, FQGNSA. CDR3 DNA sequence: TGTGCCAGCAGCTTAGCGCTCACTAGCCAAGCCTACGAGCAGTACTTC. Its translation is CASSLALTSQAYEQYF. Supplemented by reference TRBV7-2 and TRBJ2-7, the full variable domain reads GAGVSQSPSNKVTEKGKDVELRCDPISGHTALYWYRQSLGQGLEFLIYFQGNSAPDKSGLPSDRFSAERTGGSVSTLTIQRTQQEDSAVYLCASSLALTSQAYEQYFGPGTRLTVT.

CDR3 sequence reads: CASSYGQPRSYEQYF. In nucleotides, the CDR3 is TGTGCCAGCAGTTACGGGCAACCCAGGTCCTACGAGCAGTACTTC. The chain recombines TRBV6-5 with TRBJ2-5, with D hard to call. The DNA end is more similar to TRBJ2-7, so the J call may be wrong. Germline V lookup: CDR1 MNHEY, CDR2 SVGAGI. The CDR3 length is 15 residues.

This clone was detected only once. The V call is TRBV5-4, the J call TRBJ2-5, with 8 nucleotides matching TRBD2. The CDR3 length is 15 residues. V trimming: 2 bases; J trimming: 4 bases; junction bases outside the gene matches: 7. Germline CDR1 reads SGHNT; CDR2 reads YYREEE (reference sequence). CDR3 in amino acids: CASSFAAGGRETQYF. CDR3 DNA sequence: TGTGCCAGCAGCTTTGCCGCGGGGGGCAGAGAGACCCAGTACTTC.

Only a few counts were recorded for this clone. This chain joins TRBV19 and TRBJ1-1, with 7 bases identical to TRBD1. From germline, CDR1 is LNHDA and CDR2 SQIVND (reference sequence). V dropped 5 bases and J dropped 0; count of bases not matched to a gene: 9. The CDR3 contains 16 residues. The CDR3 region has the DNA TGTGCCAGTAGTCTCACGCTGGACAGGATGAACACTGAAGCTTTCTTT. This sequence encodes CASSLTLDRMNTEAFF.

This clone was observed a few times. The CDR3 coding sequence is TGTGCCAGCCTCCTGACCGGGGAGCTGTTTTTT. This sequence encodes CASLLTGELFF. V gene TRBV2 combines with J gene TRBJ2-2, with D unresolved. The CDR3 loop spans 11 amino acids. From germline, CDR1 is SNHLY and CDR2 FYNNEI. Trimming left V 8 bases short and J 5 bases short, with 6 bases between. Drawing the rest from reference TRBV2 and TRBJ2-2, the complete variable domain is EPEVTQTPSHQVTQMGQEVILRCVPISNHLYFYWYRQILGQKVEFLVSFYNNEISEKSEIFDDQFSVERPDGSNFTLKIRSTKLEDSAMYFCASLLTGELFFGEGSRLTVL.

The J gene is TRBJ2-5, the V gene TRBV29-1; D unclear. The germline CDR1 and CDR2 sequences are SQVTM and ANQGSEA. The CDR3 has 14 amino acids. V shed 2 bases and J shed 5 bases, with 15 bases lying between them. The CDR3, as DNA: TGCAGCGTTGAATCGGAACAGAAGATGGAGACCCAGTACTTC. It specifies CSVESEQKMETQYF. The full variable domain, in which reference TRBV29-1 and TRBJ2-5 provide the parts outside the CDR3, is SAVISQKPSRDICQRGTSLTIQCQVDSQVTMMFWYRQQPGQSLTLIATANQGSEATYESGFVIDKFPISRPNLTFSTLTVSNMSPEDSSIYLCSVESEQKMETQYFGPGTRLLVL.

J is TRBJ1-4 and V is TRBV11-2; possible D gene TRBD1, 6 bases. Trimming removed 0 bases from V and 4 bases from J, with 18 bases in between. CDR3 length: 18 amino acids. Per germline, CDR1 SGHAT and CDR2 FQNNGV. CDR3 in amino acids: CASSLEEQGSPGNEKLFF. The CDR3 DNA reads as TGTGCCAGCAGCTTAGAGGAACAGGGTTCCCCAGGTAATGAAAAACTGTTTTTT.

The CDR3 DNA follows: TGTGCCAGCAGCGACGTGATGGGATCCCTTAGGGGTAACTATGGCTACACCTTC. It codes for CASSDVMGSLRGNYGYTF. The V call is TRBV7-6, the J call TRBJ1-2; a possible D gene is TRBD1 (5 bases). This CDR3 is 18 amino acids long. The germline V gene encodes CDR1 SGHVS and CDR2 FNYEAQ. Trimming took off 5 bases at V and 1 base at J, with 23 bases between the two ends.

There are a few counts of this clone. V is TRBV4-3 and J is TRBJ2-3; tentative D call: TRBD2 (5 bases). Trimming took 1 base from V and 1 from J, leaving 6 bases between them. Germline V lookup: CDR1 LGHNA, CDR2 YSLEER. This CDR3 region has 14 residues. The CDR3 coding sequence is TGCGCCAGCAGCCAAGTGAGGGGCACAGATACGCAGTATTTT. The encoded protein is CASSQVRGTDTQYF.

The chain couples TRBV28 to TRBJ1-1, with TRBD1 as a possible D gene (6 bases). The CDR3 has 15 amino acids. V lost 7 bases, J lost 0 bases, and 15 bases lay in between. Per the germline V gene, CDR1 is MDHEN and CDR2 is SYDVKM. CDR3 sequence reads: CASTPTGGMNTEAFF. The CDR3 bases are TGTGCCAGCACCCCGACAGGCGGTATGAACACTGAAGCTTTCTTT.

This clone has just one count. The V gene is TRBV28, the J gene TRBJ1-1; 9 bases align to TRBD1. CDR3 size: 16 residues. V trimming: 2 bases; J trimming: 5 bases; junction bases outside the gene matches: 9. Germline lookup yields CDR1 MDHEN and CDR2 SYDVKM. CDR3 in DNA: TGTGCCAGCAGTTTACTTGGACAGGGGAGAGGAACTGAAGCTTTCTTT. Translated: CASSLLGQGRGTEAFF.